These 15 T cell receptor beta chains came from one sample sequenced in a study of blood T cell repertoires in COVID-19. Method: immunoSEQ multiplex PCR; TCRdb's copy keeps in-frame clones and lacks some. The sample yields approximately 92,000 clones, over 80% seen once. The specimen was peripheral blood. The receptors derive from a man at least 80 years old with acute or convalescent COVID-19.

The chain couples TRBV7-9 to TRBJ1-2; 11 bases are a match to TRBD1. The CDR3 spans 16 residues. Germline values: CDR1 SEHNR, CDR2 FQNEAQ (reference sequence). Losses at the gene ends were 5 bases for V and 5 bases for J; bases not matched to a gene: 10. CDR3 in DNA: TGTGCCAGCAGCCCCGAAGGGACAGGGGGTCTTTATGGCTACACCTTC. Protein: CASSPEGTGGLYGYTF.

This clone was counted only a few times. The chain joins TRBV29-1 to TRBJ2-2; TRBD1 aligns across 10 bases. Germline CDR1 reads SQVTM; CDR2 reads ANQGSEA. The CDR3 sequence is 15 residues long. The V and J ends lost 7 bases and 5 bases, in that order; junction bases with no gene match: 10. DNA for the CDR3: TGCAGCGCGTATCTGGGACAGGGGATTACCGGGGAGCTGTTTTTT. It specifies CSAYLGQGITGELFF.

This chain uses TRBV5-1 with TRBJ2-3; 8 bases are a match to TRBD1. V was clipped by 0 bases and J by 1 base; unmatched bases: 4. Germline V gene data show CDR1 as SGHRS and CDR2 as YFSETQ. This CDR3 has 16 residues. The CDR3 here is CASSLGTGFGTDTQYF. The CDR3 DNA is TGCGCCAGCAGCTTGGGGACAGGGTTTGGCACAGATACGCAGTATTTT.

The gene calls are TRBV5-3 and TRBJ2-5; no clear D. TRBV5-3 has ORF status, its function being uncertain. Trimming took off 4 bases at V and 2 bases at J, with 12 bases between the two ends. The CDR3 loop spans 14 amino acids. The CDR3 DNA is TGTGCCAGAAGCCACCCCCGCGTGCAAGAGACCCAGTACTTC. This gives the protein CARSHPRVQETQYF.

The J gene is TRBJ2-5, the V gene TRBV5-1; D gene unclear. V was trimmed by 0 bases and J by 2 bases, leaving 11 bases between them. Germline V gene data show CDR1 as SGHRS and CDR2 as YFSETQ. This CDR3 contains 15 residues. The CDR3 sequence is CASSLVGEAQETQYF. CDR3 sequence (DNA): TGCGCCAGCAGCTTGGTTGGAGAGGCTCAAGAGACCCAGTACTTC.

This chain connects TRBV21-1 to TRBJ2-7; the DNA was not used to check the table's D call, TRBD2. TRBV21-1 is a recognized pseudogene. The CDR3 contains 18 residues. CDR3 sequence: CASSKSRGGKSLPYEQYF. In DNA, the CDR3 is TGTGCCAGCAGCAAAAGCCGGGGAGGGAAGAGCTTACCCTACGAGCAGTACTTC.

The V gene is TRBV15, the J gene TRBJ2-5; D remains unclear. Per germline, CDR1 LNHNV and CDR2 YYDKDF (reference sequence). There are 11 residues in the CDR3. Trimming pared 3 bases from V and 5 bases from J, leaving 4 bases between. The CDR3 reads CATSSSETQYF. CDR3 nucleotide sequence: TGTGCCACCAGCAGTTCGGAGACCCAGTACTTC.

This chain joins TRBV7-2 and TRBJ2-1; D remains unclear. CDR1 SGHTA and CDR2 FQGNSA come from the germline V gene. V lost 2 bases and J 8 bases, leaving 16 bases between the germline ends. This CDR3 is 15 amino acids long. The CDR3 reads CASSLTPSKPDEQFF. DNA of the CDR3: TGTGCCAGCAGCTTAACGCCCTCGAAACCGGATGAGCAGTTCTTC.

This chain links TRBV10-3 with TRBJ2-1, with a weak D call TRBD1 (5 bases). The germline V gene has CDR1 ENHRY and CDR2 SYGVKD. Trimming shortened V by 3 bases and J by 2 bases, and 11 bases separated the two germline ends. This CDR3 region has 15 residues. The CDR3 coding sequence is TGTGCCATCAGTGAAAGGCAGGGTCCCTACAATGAGCAGTTCTTC. It codes for CAISERQGPYNEQFF.

In this sample, this clone turned up a few times. J is TRBJ2-5 and V is TRBV6-5, with TRBD1 matching 8 bases. Germline V gene data show CDR1 as MNHEY and CDR2 as SVGAGI. The CDR3 has 14 residues. Trimming took 4 bases from V and 1 from J; bases not matched to a gene: 2. In nucleotides, the CDR3 is TGTGCCAGCAGTTCGGACAGGGCCCAAGAGACCCAGTACTTC. Translated, it gives CASSSDRAQETQYF.

This clone was detected only once. The chain links TRBV20-1 to TRBJ2-7; 9 nucleotides agree with TRBD2. The CDR3 runs 14 residues. The germline V gene encodes CDR1 DFQATT and CDR2 SNEGSKA (reference sequence). V was clipped by 3 bases and J by 1 base; unmatched bases: 4. CDR3 amino acids: CSASSSGASYEQYF. The CDR3 bases are TGCAGTGCTAGTTCTAGCGGGGCTTCCTACGAGCAGTACTTC.

The chain couples TRBV18 to TRBJ1-4, with D hard to call. The CDR3 is made up of 11 amino acids. CDR1 and CDR2 from the germline V gene are KGHSH and LQKENI. The V end lost 4 bases, the J end lost 5 bases, and 2 bases lay between the germline ends. The CDR3 DNA is TGTGCCAGCTCACTAAATGAAAAACTGTTTTTT. Its translation is CASSLNEKLFF.

CDR3 sequence: CASSSDREQYF. As DNA, the CDR3 is TGCGCCAGCAGCTCGGACAGGGAGCAGTACTTC. V and J are TRBV5-1 and TRBJ2-7, with 7 positions matching TRBD1. Germline V gives CDR1 SGHRS, CDR2 YFSETQ. Trimming cost V 3 bases and J 7 bases; bases outside gene matches: 1. The length of the CDR3 is 11 residues.

The CDR3 loop reads CASSQGREPYTQYF. CDR3 sequence (DNA): TGTGCCAGCAGCCAGGGTAGGGAACCCTATACGCAGTATTTT. The chain employs TRBV28 and TRBJ2-3, with D possibly being TRBD1 (5 bases). V lost 6 bases and J lost 7, with 17 bases in between. CDR3 length: 14 amino acids. Germline V CDR1 and CDR2: MDHEN, SYDVKM.

This clone was counted between two and nine times. The chain combines TRBV19 with TRBJ1-1; D is unclear. This CDR3 contains 11 residues. V shed 4 bases and J shed 7 bases, with 7 bases lying between them. CDR1 LNHDA and CDR2 SQIVND come from the germline V gene (reference sequence). The CDR3 is CASSSFGEAFF. In DNA, the CDR3 is TGTGCCAGTAGTAGTTTCGGTGAAGCTTTCTTT.